The 22 T cell receptor beta chains given below trace back to one sample, sequenced in a study of tumor and adjacent non-tumor tissue in lung cancer. TCRbeta libraries were built with three rounds of nested PCR, modified from ARM-PCR. TCRdb re-called the multiplex PCR reads through MiXCR, storing one row per CDR3 protein. The data show about 110,000 distinct CDR3 sequences, nearly 85% seen once. The template was RNA from unsorted bulk tissue. Sequencing was performed on lung tumor tissue. All receptors derive from a man in his 70s with non-small cell lung cancer.

This clonotype appeared a few times. The final CDR3 position lacks the conserved phenylalanine or tryptophan, pointing to a likely read error. The DNA is omitted, as the CDR3 cannot be located on it reliably, and the CDR3 follows TCRdb's listing. This chain joins TRBV6-2 or TRBV6-3 and TRBJ1-1; TRBD1 is taken as the D call from the table, unchecked against the DNA. Germline lookup yields CDR1 MNHEY and CDR2 SVGEGT. The CDR3 sequence runs 12 residues, both termini included. CDR3 region: CARSYSSQGVFL.

The chain's CDR3 is CVCSSLTGFGYGYTF. The CDR3 DNA is TGTGTCTGCAGTTCATTGACAGGGTTTGGCTATGGCTACACCTTC. V is TRBV12-3 or TRBV12-4 and J is TRBJ1-2; 7 bases are a match to TRBD1. This CDR3 is built from 15 residues.

In the case of this clonotype: Sequence at one end of the junction differs from germline and may be a read error. The chain combines TRBV29-1 with TRBJ1-1, with 8 bases that match TRBD1. The CDR3 is made up of 14 amino acids. Per the germline V gene, CDR1 is SQVTM and CDR2 is ANQGSEA. The CDR3 DNA is TGTAGCCGCATAATCGACAGGGGGAACACTGAAGCTTTCTTT. This encodes CSRIIDRGNTEAFF.

With regard to this clonotype: Because the CDR3 is missing its conserved closing phenylalanine or tryptophan, this is likely a read error. The limits of the CDR3 on the DNA are not certain, so only TCRdb's listed CDR3 is given. The chain recombines TRBV21-1 with TRBJ2-1; no check of the table's D call, TRBD2, against the DNA was made. TRBV21-1 is a pseudogene segment. Inclusive of both ends, the CDR3 amounts to 16 amino acids. CDR3 sequence reads: CASSKEGERVNNEQFI.

About this clonotype: This CDR3 fails to terminate in the conserved phenylalanine or tryptophan, so it likely reflects a read error. No DNA is shown, since the ends of the CDR3 on it are uncertain; the CDR3 is the one TCRdb lists. The chain combines TRBV11-1 with TRBJ1-2. Germline lookup yields CDR1 SGHAT and CDR2 FQDESV (reference sequence). With termini counted, the CDR3 has 12 amino acids. CDR3 region: CVSSLYRYGYII.

Many counts were recorded for this clonotype. The J gene is TRBJ1-6, the V gene TRBV7-9; the D is unclear. The CDR3 runs to 14 residues. CDR1 is SEHNR and CDR2 is FQNEAQ in the germline V gene (reference sequence). V gave up 9 bases and J gave up 7 bases, with 16 bases separating them. CDR3 region: CAREQLSSNSPLHF. CDR3 coding DNA: TGTGCCAGAGAACAGCTAAGCTCCAATTCACCCCTCCACTTT.

The chain joins TRBV20-1 to TRBJ1-2; D ambiguous. The CDR3 sequence is 13 residues long. V was clipped by 6 bases and J by 4 bases, with 15 bases between them. Germline V gene sequence: CDR1 DFQATT, CDR2 SNEGSKA (reference sequence). CDR3 residues: CSAGSDVSYGYTF. The CDR3 DNA sequence: TGCAGTGCAGGCTCGGATGTTAGCTATGGCTACACCTTC.

With respect to this clonotype: A read error may account for a junction end that differs from germline. The chain employs TRBV12-3 or TRBV12-4 and TRBJ2-2, with D unresolved. CDR3 size: 15 residues. CDR3 region: CASKIFPLYTGELFF. The CDR3 region has the DNA TGTGCTAGCAAGATCTTTCCTCTGTACACCGGGGAGCTGTTTTTT.

The chain couples TRBV4-2 to TRBJ2-2, with 12 bases matching TRBD2. The ends lost 3 bases at V and 4 bases at J; junction bases unmatched: 12. This CDR3 region has 19 residues. Germline CDR1 and CDR2: LGHNA and YNFKEQ. The CDR3 DNA sequence: TGTGCCAGCAGCCATGCTTCTACTAGCGGGGGGCATACCACCGGGGAGCTGTTTTTT. Translation gives CASSHASTSGGHTTGELFF.

As regards this clonotype: Germline is not matched at one junction end, which may reflect a read error. This rearrangement joins TRBV7-9 to TRBJ2-3; D unresolved. Germline lookup yields CDR1 SEHNR and CDR2 FQNEAQ (reference sequence). CDR3 size: 13 residues. CDR3 sequence reads: CASSLSSLDTQYF. The CDR3 bases are TGTGCCAGTAGCTTATCAAGTCTAGATACGCAGTATTTT.

Points on this clonotype: At one end, the junction sequence differs from germline, possibly due to a read error. V and J are TRBV6-5 and TRBJ2-2; TRBD2 aligns across 10 bases. Germline CDR1 is MNHEY and CDR2 is SVGAGI. This CDR3 has 17 amino acids. The CDR3 sequence is CASNYSLAGGNTVELFF. DNA for the CDR3: TGTGCCAGCAATTACTCGTTAGCGGGAGGTAACACCGTGGAGCTGTTTTTT.

The CDR3: CASSESSGGTLDTQYF. Here the CDR3 DNA reads TGTGCCAGCAGTGAATCTAGCGGGGGAACCTTAGATACGCAGTATTTT. The rearrangement uses TRBV2 and TRBJ2-3; 10 bases are shared with TRBD2. V lost 2 bases and J lost 5; bases outside the gene matches: 7. CDR1 and CDR2 (germline): SNHLY, FYNNEI. The CDR3 is made up of 16 amino acids.

On this clonotype: This likely comes from a read error, as the CDR3 has no conserved phenylalanine or tryptophan at its end. The rearrangement joins TRBV28 to TRBJ1-1; maybe TRBD1 (5 bases). Germline values: CDR1 MDHEN, CDR2 SYDVKM. Trimming stripped 5 bases from V and 7 bases from J, with 20 bases between. The CDR3 covers 15 residues. CDR3 nucleotide sequence: TGTGCCAGCAGTCTCCATGCAGGGATTGCCATTGAAGCTTTCCTT. This gives the protein CASSLHAGIAIEAFL.

To note about this clonotype: An end of the junction differs from the germline gene, which may be a read error. The chain links TRBV6-2 or TRBV6-3 to TRBJ2-1; 8 nucleotides match TRBD2. The CDR3 sequence is 15 residues long. Germline V gene data show CDR1 as MNHEY and CDR2 as SVGEGT. DNA of the CDR3: TGTGCCATCAGTCCGGGACTAGGCAACACCGATGAGCAGTTCTTC. Protein: CAISPGLGNTDEQFF.

The rearrangement links TRBV13 to TRBJ2-7; a possible D gene is TRBD2 (6 bases). Trimming pared 10 bases from V and 7 bases from J, leaving 20 bases between. CDR1 is PRHDT and CDR2 is FYEKMQ in the germline V gene (reference sequence). This CDR3 spans 13 amino acids. In DNA form, the CDR3 reads TGTGCCAACAGTCCACTAAAGCTAGCGGAGCAGTACTTC. Amino acids: CANSPLKLAEQYF.

The chain couples TRBV6-5 to TRBJ2-4, with D maybe TRBD2 (6 bases). The CDR3 totals 15 residues. Germline lookup yields CDR1 MNHEY and CDR2 SVGAGI. This chain's CDR3 is CAVGRILAGSYEWYF. In DNA, the CDR3 is TGTGCTGTCGGAAGGATACTAGCAGGTTCTTACGAGTGGTACTTC.

This clonotype was seen a handful of times. This chain joins TRBV6-8 and TRBJ1-5, with TRBD1 matching 10 bases. This CDR3 region has 14 residues. J lost 6 bases, V lost 7 bases, and 6 bases had no gene match. Per germline, CDR1 MNHGY and CDR2 SAAAGT. CDR3 in DNA: TGTGCCAGCAATAGGGACAGGGGCCTTCAGCCCCAGCATTTT. Translated: CASNRDRGLQPQHF.

This clonotype was observed a handful of times. Germline and junction disagree at one end, which may indicate a read error. The V gene is TRBV20-1, the J gene TRBJ2-1, with D perhaps matching TRBD1 or TRBD2 (6 bases each). Germline V gene lookup returns CDR1 DFQATT and CDR2 SNEGSKA (reference sequence). The length of the CDR3 is 16 residues. The CDR3 nucleotides are TGCAGTGCCCCCCATCAGATCGGGGGCCTTGCCCATGACCAGTTCTTC. Amino acid sequence: CSAPHQIGGLAHDQFF.

The J gene is TRBJ2-1, the V gene TRBV18; D is possibly TRBD1 or TRBD2 (5 bases each). This CDR3 comprises 14 residues. In germline, CDR1 is KGHSH, CDR2 LQKENI. The germline V and J ends were trimmed by 3 bases and 9 bases, with 15 bases remaining between them. The CDR3 coding sequence is TGTGCCAGCTCACCGGTTCAGTGGGGGACTGAGCAGTTCTTC. Protein product: CASSPVQWGTEQFF.

For this clonotype: One end of the junction is discordant with germline, which a read error may explain. This chain connects TRBV20-1 to TRBJ1-1, with no clear D. The CDR3 runs 15 residues. Looked up from germline, CDR1 is DFQATT and CDR2 is SNEGSKA (reference sequence). Here the CDR3 reads CSARDLEGVGTKAFF. The CDR3 bases are TGCAGTGCTAGAGATCTTGAAGGAGTAGGCACTAAAGCTTTCTTT.

Comments on this clonotype: The junction and the germline gene differ at one end; a read error may be behind it. The chain joins TRBV11-2 to TRBJ2-3; D remains ambiguous. The germline CDR1 and CDR2 sequences are SGHAT and FQNNGV. CDR3 length equals 13 residues. The CDR3 loop reads CASSLGDMDTQYF. CDR3 coding DNA: TGTGCCAGCAGTTTAGGCGACATGGATACGCAGTATTTT.

The CDR3 region is CASTRTGTFIEAFF. CDR3 DNA: TGTGCCAGCACGCGGACGGGGACCTTCATTGAAGCTTTCTTT. This chain links TRBV11-3 with TRBJ1-1; maybe TRBD1 (5 bases). The germline CDR1 and CDR2 sequences are SGHNT and YENEEA. V was cut by 7 bases and J by 7 bases, with 19 bases left in between. The CDR3 sequence is 14 residues long.